This T cell receptor beta chain was recovered during a study of cytomegalovirus exposure and HLA in healthy donors. After removal of 5 bases from V and 3 bases from J, the junction contained 9 bases not matched to a gene. Germline CDR1 is SEHNR and CDR2 is FQNEAQ (reference sequence). The CDR3 has 15 amino acids. This PCR relied on a set of 60 Vbeta primers and 13 Jbeta primers. Some clones are missing from TCRdb's copy, which holds only in-frame ones; the method was immunoSEQ multiplex PCR. The sample has around 150,000 clones, around 84% seen once. The TCR comes from a male donor in good health and CMV-seropositive. Sequencing was performed on PBMCs. The genes are TRBV7-9 and TRBJ1-1; 7 nucleotides line up with TRBD1. For the CDR3, the DNA is TGTGCCAGCAGCGGTCGACAGGGTGGTTACACTGAAGCTTTCTTT. It encodes CASSGRQGGYTEAFF.